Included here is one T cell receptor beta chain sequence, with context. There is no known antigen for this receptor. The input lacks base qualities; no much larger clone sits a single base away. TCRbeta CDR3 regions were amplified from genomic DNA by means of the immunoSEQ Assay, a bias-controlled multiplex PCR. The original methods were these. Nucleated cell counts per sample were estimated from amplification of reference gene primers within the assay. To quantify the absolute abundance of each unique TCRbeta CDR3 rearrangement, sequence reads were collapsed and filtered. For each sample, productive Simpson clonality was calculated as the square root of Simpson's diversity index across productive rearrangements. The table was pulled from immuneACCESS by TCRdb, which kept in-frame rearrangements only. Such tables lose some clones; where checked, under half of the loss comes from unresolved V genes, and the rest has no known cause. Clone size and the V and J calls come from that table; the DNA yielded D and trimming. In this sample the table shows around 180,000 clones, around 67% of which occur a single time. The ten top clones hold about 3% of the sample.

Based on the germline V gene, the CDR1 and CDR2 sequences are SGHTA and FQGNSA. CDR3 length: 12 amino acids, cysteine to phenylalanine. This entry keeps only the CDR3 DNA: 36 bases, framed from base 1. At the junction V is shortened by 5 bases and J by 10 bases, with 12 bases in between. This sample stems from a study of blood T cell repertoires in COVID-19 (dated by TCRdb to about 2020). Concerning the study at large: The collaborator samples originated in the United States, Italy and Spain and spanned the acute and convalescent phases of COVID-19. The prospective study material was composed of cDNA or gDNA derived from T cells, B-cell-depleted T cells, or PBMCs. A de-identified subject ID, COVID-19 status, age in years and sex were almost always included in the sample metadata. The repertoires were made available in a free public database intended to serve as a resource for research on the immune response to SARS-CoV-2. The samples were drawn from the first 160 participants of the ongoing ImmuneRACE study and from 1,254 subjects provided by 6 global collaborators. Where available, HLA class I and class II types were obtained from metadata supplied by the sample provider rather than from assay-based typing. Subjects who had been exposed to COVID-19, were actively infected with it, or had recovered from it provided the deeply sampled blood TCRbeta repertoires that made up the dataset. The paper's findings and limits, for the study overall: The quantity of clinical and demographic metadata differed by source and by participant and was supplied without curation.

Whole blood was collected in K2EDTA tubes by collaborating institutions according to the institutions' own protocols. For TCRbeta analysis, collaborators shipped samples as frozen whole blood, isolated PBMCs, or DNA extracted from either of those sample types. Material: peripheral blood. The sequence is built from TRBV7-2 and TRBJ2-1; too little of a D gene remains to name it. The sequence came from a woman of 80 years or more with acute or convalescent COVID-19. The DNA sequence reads TGTGCCAGCAGCCCCCATTCGCGGGAGCAGTTCTTC. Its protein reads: CASSPHSREQFF.